This T cell receptor beta chain was recovered during a study of T cell responses to AZD1222 COVID-19 vaccine. Using immunoSEQ multiplex PCR, the repertoire was profiled, and TCRdb retains in-frame clones only, with some absent. Of 110,000 to 150,000 clones listed, 85% to 95% were seen once; the top ten hold about 8.6%. This clone counts as medium-sized. V gave up 4 bases and J gave up 8 bases; unmatched junction bases: 4. This CDR3 region has 12 residues. The germline V gene has CDR1 MNHEY and CDR2 SVGAGI. This clonotype was obtained from an adult in good health. This chain joins TRBV6-5 and TRBJ1-2; 7 bases fit TRBD1. The sample here was peripheral blood, taken on day 0 of AZD1222 vaccination. The CDR3 coding sequence is TGTGCCAGCAGTTCAGGGGGAGACGGCTACACCTTC. This encodes CASSSGGDGYTF.